Below, 9 T cell receptor beta chains from the same sample are listed, as sequenced in a study of blood T cells in healthy people across ages (dated by TCRdb to between 2014 and 2017). The library was built by means of 5' RACE. Sequencing relied on an Illumina HiSeq 2500. A second PCR of 7 to 11 cycles was run with a J-beta primer mix and a sample-barcoded 5' primer. Using fastp at Q25 and MiXCR, TCRdb reprocessed the public reads and kept productive beta chains. Merged by CDR3 protein, the rows form single entries marked with the most common genes and DNA. The sample table shows about a million distinct CDR3 sequences, and around 48% are seen once. The biggest ten clones account for over 10% of the sample. Sample: blood. Receptors were obtained from a man aged 30-40 years in good health.

The chain employs TRBV20-1 and TRBJ2-2, with 7 bases that match TRBD2. This CDR3 contains 15 residues. V was pared by 1 base and J by 1 base, with 3 bases of the junction left unmatched. Germline loops: CDR1 DFQATT, CDR2 SNEGSKA (reference sequence). The CDR3 DNA is TGCAGTGCTAGAGGCGGGGGTAGGAACACCGGGGAGCTGTTTTTT. It encodes CSARGGGRNTGELFF.

This clonotype was seen repeatedly, ten times or more. The chain has TRBV7-3 and TRBJ1-1; no clear D. The CDR3 extends over 13 amino acids. Germline CDR1 is SGHTA and CDR2 is FQGTGA. Deletions cut 2 bases from V and 11 bases from J, with 15 bases between. The CDR3 DNA reads TGTGCCAGCAGCTTATACCAAGGGATGAGGGCTTTCTTT. This codes for CASSLYQGMRAFF. Full variable domain (missing parts from reference TRBV7-3 and TRBJ1-1): GAGVSQTPSNKVTEKGKYVELRCDPISGHTALYWYRQSLGQGPEFLIYFQGTGAADDSGLPNDRFFAVRPEGSVSTLKIQRTERGDSAVYLCASSLYQGMRAFFGQGTRLTVV.

Details on this clonotype: The junction departs from germline at one end; a sequencing error may be responsible. The chain links TRBV29-1 to TRBJ2-1, with unresolved D. From germline, CDR1 is SQVTM and CDR2 ANQGSEA. This CDR3 is built from 15 residues. The CDR3 region is CSFEAIWSSYNEQFF. As DNA, the CDR3 is TGCAGCTTTGAAGCTATCTGGAGCTCCTACAATGAGCAGTTCTTC.

This chain joins TRBV4-2 and TRBJ1-6, with D hard to call. The CDR3 runs to 14 residues. Germline loops: CDR1 LGHNA, CDR2 YNFKEQ. The V end was cut by 4 bases, the J end by 7 bases, with 11 bases between. The CDR3 is CASSPLDPNSPLHF. CDR3 DNA: TGTGCCAGCAGCCCCCTGGACCCAAATTCACCCCTCCACTTT.

Worth noting for this clonotype: The junction and the germline gene differ at one end; a read error may be behind it. The genes are TRBV7-9 and TRBJ1-1, with D perhaps TRBD1 (5 bases). From germline, CDR1 is SEHNR and CDR2 FQNEAQ (reference sequence). The CDR3 totals 15 residues. The CDR3 DNA reads as TGCGCCAGCAGCTTAGCGGACAAGCTGAACACTGAAGCTTTCTTT. Translation gives CASSLADKLNTEAFF.

This chain joins TRBV11-2 and TRBJ2-7, with TRBD1 matching 9 bases. The tail of the sequence fits TRBJ2-5 better, so the J call may be wrong. The germline V gene has CDR1 SGHAT and CDR2 FQNNGV. The CDR3 is made up of 16 amino acids. The CDR3 sequence: CASSLVGQGILETQYF. As DNA, the CDR3 is TGTGCCAGCAGCTTAGTTGGACAGGGGATTTTGGAGACCCAGTACTTC.

This chain's CDR3 is CASILNHRGNEKLFF. DNA of the CDR3: TGTGCCAGCATCCTAAACCACCGTGGTAATGAAAAACTGTTTTTT. The gene calls are TRBV21-1 and TRBJ1-4. TRBV21-1 is termed a pseudogene. The CDR3 runs 15 residues.

The table lists this clonotype with a few counts. The genes are TRBV7-9 and TRBJ1-1, with 7 bases that match TRBD1. The CDR3 runs to 14 residues. Looked up from germline, CDR1 is SEHNR and CDR2 is FQNEAQ (reference sequence). J was trimmed by 4 bases and V by 4 bases; bases with no gene match: 6. DNA of the CDR3: TGTGCCAGCAGCTCAAGGGGGCGCGCCACTGAAGCTTTCTTT. As protein: CASSSRGRATEAFF.

This chain joins TRBV20-1 and TRBJ2-3, with TRBD2 identical over 7 bases. V lost 5 bases to trimming and J lost 5 bases; unmatched junction nucleotides: 7. Germline CDR1 DFQATT, CDR2 SNEGSKA (reference sequence). CDR3 size: 13 residues. The CDR3 sequence is CSAPRGGVDTQYF. CDR3 coding DNA: TGCAGTGCTCCTAGGGGAGGGGTAGATACGCAGTATTTT.